This TCR beta chain was recovered during a study of blood T cell repertoires in COVID-19. V lost 5 bases to trimming and J lost 1 base, with 8 bases between them. The CDR3 loop spans 13 amino acids. The germline V gene encodes CDR1 SEHNR and CDR2 FQNEAQ (reference sequence). Using immunoSEQ multiplex PCR, the repertoire was profiled, and TCRdb retains in-frame clones only, with some absent. This sample has about 170,000 clones, with approximately 85% found just once. The sample holds one count of this clone. Specimen: peripheral blood. The TCR comes from a man aged 60 to 75 who had recovered from COVID-19. The chain is built from TRBV7-9 and TRBJ1-1; D ambiguous. In DNA form, the CDR3 reads TGTGCCAGCAGCCCCGAGAGGAACACTGAAGCTTTCTTT. Encoded protein: CASSPERNTEAFF.